These 9 T cell receptor beta chains were sequenced from one sample in a study of T cell responses to AZD1222 COVID-19 vaccine. Sequencing was performed with immunoSEQ multiplex PCR; in TCRdb, only in-frame clones are kept and a portion is missing. Of 80,000 or so clones listed, approximately 92% are singletons. The material was peripheral blood, obtained 28 days after the second AZD1222 dose. These TCRs come from an adult who received the AZD1222 COVID-19 vaccine.

The V gene is TRBV5-6, the J gene TRBJ2-5; D is unclear. Between the trimmed V and J ends, which lost 0 bases and 3 bases, there was a span of 6 bases. Germline V CDR1 and CDR2: SGHDT, YYEEEE. The CDR3 is 13 residues long. CDR3 protein: CASSLVSKETQYF. The DNA of the CDR3 is TGTGCCAGCAGCTTGGTCTCAAAAGAGACCCAGTACTTC. The complete variable domain, with remaining parts taken from reference TRBV5-6 and TRBJ2-5, reads DAGVTQSPTHLIKTRGQQVTLRCSPKSGHDTVSWYQQALGQGPQFIFQYYEEEERQRGNFPDRFSGHQFPNYSSELNVNALLLGDSALYLCASSLVSKETQYFGPGTRLLVL.

The genes are TRBV5-4 and TRBJ2-3; D may be TRBD1 (6 bases). The CDR3 length is 15 residues. Trimming pared 4 bases from V and 0 bases from J, leaving 12 bases between. Germline V gene sequence: CDR1 SGHNT, CDR2 YYREEE (reference sequence). This CDR3 reads CASSPGESSTDTQYF. The CDR3 nucleotides read TGTGCCAGCAGCCCAGGGGAGTCTAGCACAGATACGCAGTATTTT.

This clone was found a few times. V is TRBV7-9 and J is TRBJ1-5; 9 bases match TRBD1. V trimming: 5 bases; J trimming: 4 bases; junction bases outside the gene matches: 15. Looked up from germline, CDR1 is SEHNR and CDR2 is FQNEAQ (reference sequence). This CDR3 has 18 amino acids. The CDR3 loop reads CASSPLGTGIGVNQPQHF. The CDR3 region has the DNA TGTGCCAGCAGCCCCCTGGGGACAGGGATCGGAGTTAATCAGCCCCAGCATTTT.

The chain carries TRBV9 and TRBJ2-7; D is ambiguous. The CDR3 runs to 14 residues. Deletions cut 3 bases from V and 0 bases from J, with 10 bases between. Germline CDR1 reads SGDLS; CDR2 reads YYNGEE. CDR3 residues: CASSALGISYEQYF. DNA of the CDR3: TGTGCCAGCAGCGCCCTGGGAATCTCCTACGAGCAGTACTTC.

The CDR3 nucleotides are TGTGCCAGCAGCTCGGACAGGGAACCTGAAGCTTTCTTT. Its translation is CASSSDREPEAFF. This chain connects TRBV5-6 to TRBJ1-1; 8 bases fit TRBD1. V trimming: 3 bases; J trimming: 6 bases; junction bases outside the gene matches: 4. The CDR3 contains 13 residues. Germline V gene data show CDR1 as SGHDT and CDR2 as YYEEEE.

This chain joins TRBV12-3 or TRBV12-4 and TRBJ1-1, with D unclear. Trimming pared 3 bases from V and 13 bases from J, leaving 15 bases between. The length of the CDR3 is 12 residues. CDR3 coding DNA: TGTGCCAGCAGTTTTGACCTTGCCGGTGGTTTCTTT. Translated, it gives CASSFDLAGGFF.

J is TRBJ2-5 and V is TRBV6-6; D may correspond to TRBD1 or TRBD2 (7 bases each). The germline CDR1 and CDR2 sequences are MNHNY and SVGAGI (reference sequence). Trimming took 7 bases from V and 5 from J, leaving 17 bases between them. The CDR3 consists of 14 residues. CDR3 DNA sequence: TGTGCCAGCACCACCCGACAGGGAGGGGAGACCCAGTACTTC. This encodes CASTTRQGGETQYF.

The chain combines TRBV18 with TRBJ1-2; no clear D gene. Trimming stripped 4 bases from V and 1 base from J, with 4 bases between. The CDR3 consists of 12 residues. Germline values: CDR1 KGHSH, CDR2 LQKENI. CDR3 amino acids: CASSQSNYGYTF. The CDR3, as DNA: TGTGCCAGCTCACAGAGTAACTATGGCTACACCTTC.

This rearrangement joins TRBV5-1 to TRBJ1-5; no clear D gene. Trimming left V 4 bases short and J 9 bases short, with 14 bases between. The CDR3 covers 13 residues. Germline V gene sequence: CDR1 SGHRS, CDR2 YFSETQ. CDR3 DNA sequence: TGCGCCAGCAGCCTAGACCTAGAATCGCCCCAGCATTTT. Translation gives CASSLDLESPQHF.